This T cell receptor (beta chain) was profiled in a study of blood T cells in healthy people across ages. This CDR3 is built from 16 residues. Trimming cost V 1 base and J 4 bases, with 17 bases left between them. The germline gives CDR1 SEHNR, CDR2 FQNEAQ (reference sequence). The second PCR ran roughly 6 to 11 cycles with a sample-barcoded 5' primer and J-beta primers. A template-switch adaptor with 12 random nucleotides tagged each cDNA molecule. MiXCR, run by TCRdb on the 5' RACE reads, gives a single entry per CDR3 protein. The sample lists around 650,000 distinct CDR3 sequences, 32% occurring once. Sample donors were healthy Caucasian individuals that came from Russia, aged roughly 6 to 100. As concerns this clonotype: Its antigen is unidentified.

Study-wide results and caveats: Long-lived and aged donors differed, with more naive CD4+ cells and higher diversity in the long-lived. It was held that diversity estimates obtained from one million T cells represented underestimates.

The source material was blood. The chain combines TRBV7-9 with TRBJ2-7; D is perhaps TRBD1 or TRBD2 (5 bases each). The TCR was taken from an elderly woman in good health. The CDR3 DNA reads TGTGCCAGCAGCTTAGGAGTCGGGACCGGGGATTACGAGCAGTACTTC. It codes for CASSLGVGTGDYEQYF.